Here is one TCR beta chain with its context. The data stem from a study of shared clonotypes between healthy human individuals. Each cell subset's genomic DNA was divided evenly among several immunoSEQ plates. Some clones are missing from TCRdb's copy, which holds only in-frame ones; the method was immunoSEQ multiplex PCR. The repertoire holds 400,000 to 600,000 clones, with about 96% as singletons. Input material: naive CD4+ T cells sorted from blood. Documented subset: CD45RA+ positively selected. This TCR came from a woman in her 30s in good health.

The chain's CDR3 is CASSLGKGQSYNEQFF. DNA for the CDR3: TGTGCCAGCAGCTTAGGAAAGGGACAGTCCTACAATGAGCAGTTCTTC. The chain uses TRBV7-2 and TRBJ2-1, with 7 bases aligning to TRBD1. The CDR3 totals 16 residues. Germline assignment: CDR1 SGHTA and CDR2 FQGNSA. The J segment lost 1 base and the V segment lost 1 base, leaving 4 bases of the junction unmatched.